This T cell receptor beta chain was captured by sequencing in a study of identical twins (dated by TCRdb to 2015 to 2016). Notes on the research overall: To test whether fetal clonotypes persist, the study used deep sequencing on TCR alpha and beta repertoires from monozygotic twins, unrelated adults of various ages, and cord blood. Replicate twin experiments were performed at different times using different library preparation protocols to rule out contamination. What the work shows at the level of the full study, not this receptor alone: Compared with coincidental sharing between unrelated individuals, an excess of low generation-probability sequences was observed among out-of-frame TCR alpha sequences shared between twins. A weaker excess of twin sharing was found in beta out-of-frame sequences because the signal-to-noise ratio was lowered by fewer shared sequences. Zero-insertion analyses could be partly confounded by invariant T cells such as MAIT and iNKT, though diverse VJ usage argued against such confounding for most clonotypes. Because the same donors could not be followed over many years, the conclusions relied on cross-sectional statistical analysis. Fewer insertions were carried by abundant cord blood beta clonotypes; a weaker similar trend was observed in young adult naive repertoires, while no such trend was observed in memory repertoires. Out-of-frame TCR alpha sharing in monozygotic twins was systematically underestimated by recombination models, whereas sharing between unrelated individuals was in agreement with the recombination models.

Every donor was a healthy Caucasian. The twin cohort consisted of three pairs of female monozygotic twins, all aged roughly 18 to 30 years. Positive isolation kits from Invitrogen were used to isolate CD4+ and CD8+ T cell populations. This clonotype was recorded at least ten times. The target of this receptor is not known. No clone much larger than this one lies a single base away; base qualities are absent. The CDR3 contains 13 residues, cysteine and phenylalanine counted. CDR3 DNA is the only sequence kept; it has 39 bases, read in frame from the first base. The germline V gene (reference sequence) sets CDR1 to DFQATT and CDR2 to SNEGSKA. V is pared back by 5 bases and J by 4 bases, with 15 bases lying between the germline termini. Library preparation was by 5' RACE. TCRdb records Illumina HiSeq 2000 as the sequencer. Template switching added a universal primer binding site, and the final cDNA carried a unique molecular identifier that allowed TCR cDNA molecules to be counted accurately. Specific primers in the conserved constant-segment region were used to synthesize first-strand cDNA for the TCR alpha and beta chains. To control for contamination, each cDNA library was double barcoded with a SMART-Mk sample barcode plus Illumina barcodes. TruSeq adapter sequences along with Illumina sample barcodes were introduced in two successive PCR steps. The TCR alpha and beta cDNA libraries were sequenced on the Illumina HiSeq platform using custom primers. Turning to the authors' computational methods: Raw reads were processed with MiGEC to extract unique molecular identifiers, and MiXCR was used to determine CDR3 positions. Recombination models were inferred per individual with the repgenHMM and IGoR tools using an EM algorithm. Shared clonotypes were analyzed with the tcR package in R, and sharing was normalized by the product of cloneset sizes. To study raw recombination free of thymic and clonal selection effects, out-of-frame nonproductive sequences were analyzed. TCRdb trimmed the raw reads at Q25, called clones with MiXCR and kept productive beta chains. CDR3 protein sequences are deduplicated, and each keeps its most common genes and DNA. The V and J calls follow TCRdb's processing rather than the paper's. The sample has about 330,000 distinct CDR3 sequences on record, 9% to 15% of them singletons. The leading ten clones occupy roughly 7.8% of the sample.

This sample was also put to use in a study of yellow fever vaccine responses in identical twins. The second investigation adds: The T cell response to vaccination in identical twins was reported by the authors to appear partly convergent and partly personalized. In identical twins, the study followed T cell clones that responded to the vaccine with precision.

The source material was CD8+ T cells sorted from blood. This TCR came from a woman aged 18-30 years in good health. Recombination joined TRBV20-1 with TRBJ2-7, with a tentative D call of TRBD1 or TRBD2, each matching 6 bases. The DNA reads TGCAGTGCTTCGGAGGGGGAGCCATACGAGCAGTACTTC. It translates as CSASEGEPYEQYF.